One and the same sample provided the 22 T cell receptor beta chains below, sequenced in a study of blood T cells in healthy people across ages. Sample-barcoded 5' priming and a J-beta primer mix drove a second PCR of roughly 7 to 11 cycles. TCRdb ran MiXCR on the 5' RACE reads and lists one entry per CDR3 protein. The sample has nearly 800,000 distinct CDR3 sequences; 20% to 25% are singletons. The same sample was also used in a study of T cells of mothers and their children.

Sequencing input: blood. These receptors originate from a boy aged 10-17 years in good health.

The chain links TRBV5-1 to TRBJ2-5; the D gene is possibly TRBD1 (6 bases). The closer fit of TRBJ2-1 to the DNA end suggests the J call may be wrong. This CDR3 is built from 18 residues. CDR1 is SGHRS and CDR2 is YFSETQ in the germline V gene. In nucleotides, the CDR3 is TGCGCCAGCAGCTTGGCGGGGTTACAGGGCAAAGGGTACAATGAGCAGTTCTTC. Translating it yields CASSLAGLQGKGYNEQFF.

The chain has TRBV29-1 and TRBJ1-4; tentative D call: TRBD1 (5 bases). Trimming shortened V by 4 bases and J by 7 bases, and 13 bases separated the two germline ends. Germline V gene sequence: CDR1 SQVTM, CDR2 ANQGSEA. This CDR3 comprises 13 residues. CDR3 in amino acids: CSVASGPAEKLFF. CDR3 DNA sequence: TGCAGCGTTGCTTCAGGGCCGGCTGAAAAACTGTTTTTT.

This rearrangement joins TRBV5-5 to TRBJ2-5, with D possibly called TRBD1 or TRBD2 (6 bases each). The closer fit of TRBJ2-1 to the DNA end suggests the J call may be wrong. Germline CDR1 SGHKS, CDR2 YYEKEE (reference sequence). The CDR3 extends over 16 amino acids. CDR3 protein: CASSLDLYGGTNEQFF. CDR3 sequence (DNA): TGTGCCAGCAGCTTGGATCTTTATGGAGGGACAAATGAGCAGTTCTTC.

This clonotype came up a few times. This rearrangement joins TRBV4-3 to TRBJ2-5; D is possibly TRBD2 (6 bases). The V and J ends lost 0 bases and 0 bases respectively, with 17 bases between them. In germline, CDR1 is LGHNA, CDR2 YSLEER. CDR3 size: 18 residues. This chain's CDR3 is CASSQEDGWRGNQETQYF. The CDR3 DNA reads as TGCGCCAGCAGCCAAGAAGATGGGTGGCGCGGGAACCAAGAGACCCAGTACTTC.

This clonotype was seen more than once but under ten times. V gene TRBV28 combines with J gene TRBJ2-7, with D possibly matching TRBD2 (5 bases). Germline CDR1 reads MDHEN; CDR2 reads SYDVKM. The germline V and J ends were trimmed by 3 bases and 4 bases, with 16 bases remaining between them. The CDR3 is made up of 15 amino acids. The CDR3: CASSFYGPGTYEQYF. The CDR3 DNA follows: TGTGCCAGCAGTTTTTATGGACCGGGAACTTACGAGCAGTACTTC.

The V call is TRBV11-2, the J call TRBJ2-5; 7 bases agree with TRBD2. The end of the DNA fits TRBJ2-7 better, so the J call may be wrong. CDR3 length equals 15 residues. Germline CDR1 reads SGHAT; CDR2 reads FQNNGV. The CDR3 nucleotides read TGTGCCAGCAGCTTCTCTAGCGGAGCCTCCTACGAGCAGTACTTC. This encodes CASSFSSGASYEQYF.

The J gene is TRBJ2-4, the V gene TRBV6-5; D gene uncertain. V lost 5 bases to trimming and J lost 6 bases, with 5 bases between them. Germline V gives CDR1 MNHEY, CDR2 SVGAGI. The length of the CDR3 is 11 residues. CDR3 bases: TGTGCCAGCAGTCCGGGAAACATTCAGTACTTC. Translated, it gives CASSPGNIQYF.

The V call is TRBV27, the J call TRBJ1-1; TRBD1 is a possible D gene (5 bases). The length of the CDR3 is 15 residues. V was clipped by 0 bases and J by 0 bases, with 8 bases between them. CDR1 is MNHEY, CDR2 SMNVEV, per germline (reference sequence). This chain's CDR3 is CASSLSGVMNTEAFF. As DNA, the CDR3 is TGTGCCAGCAGTTTATCGGGGGTCATGAACACTGAAGCTTTCTTT.

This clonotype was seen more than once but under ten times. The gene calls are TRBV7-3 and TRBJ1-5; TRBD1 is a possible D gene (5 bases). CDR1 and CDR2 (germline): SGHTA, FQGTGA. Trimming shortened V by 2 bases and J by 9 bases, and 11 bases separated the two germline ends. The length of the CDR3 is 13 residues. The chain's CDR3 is CASSLAPGRPQHF. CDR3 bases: TGTGCCAGCAGCTTAGCCCCAGGGCGGCCCCAGCATTTT. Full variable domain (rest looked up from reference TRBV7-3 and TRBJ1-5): GAGVSQTPSNKVTEKGKYVELRCDPISGHTALYWYRQSLGQGPEFLIYFQGTGAADDSGLPNDRFFAVRPEGSVSTLKIQRTERGDSAVYLCASSLAPGRPQHFGDGTRLSIL.

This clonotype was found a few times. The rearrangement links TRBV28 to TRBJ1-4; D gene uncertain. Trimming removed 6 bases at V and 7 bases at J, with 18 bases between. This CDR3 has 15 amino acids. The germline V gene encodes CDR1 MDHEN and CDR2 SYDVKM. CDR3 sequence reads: CASSRSMPVREKLFF. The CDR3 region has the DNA TGTGCCAGCAGCCGGTCCATGCCCGTACGTGAAAAACTGTTTTTT. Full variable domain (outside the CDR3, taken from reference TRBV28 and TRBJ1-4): DVKVTQSSRYLVKRTGEKVFLECVQDMDHENMFWYRQDPGLGLRLIYFSYDVKMKEKGDIPEGYSVSREKKERFSLILESASTNQTSMYLCASSRSMPVREKLFFGSGTQLSVL.

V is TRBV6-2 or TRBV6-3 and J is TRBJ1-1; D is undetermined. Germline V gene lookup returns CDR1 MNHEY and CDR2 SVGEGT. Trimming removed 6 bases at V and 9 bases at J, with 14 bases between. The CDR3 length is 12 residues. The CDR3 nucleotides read TGTGCCAGCAGGATGGAGGCAGACAAAGCTTTCTTT. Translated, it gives CASRMEADKAFF.

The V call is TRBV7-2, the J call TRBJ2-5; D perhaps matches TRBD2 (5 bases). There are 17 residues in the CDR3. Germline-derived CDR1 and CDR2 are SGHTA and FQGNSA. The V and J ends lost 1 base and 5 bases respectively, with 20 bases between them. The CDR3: CASSLVHGSVARETQYF. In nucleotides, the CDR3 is TGTGCCAGCAGCTTAGTCCATGGTAGCGTGGCCAGGGAGACCCAGTACTTC.

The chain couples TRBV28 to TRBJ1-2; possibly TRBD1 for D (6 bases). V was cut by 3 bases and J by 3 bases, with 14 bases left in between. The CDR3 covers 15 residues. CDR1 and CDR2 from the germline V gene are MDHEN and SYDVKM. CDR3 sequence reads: CASSFEGRGYYGYTF. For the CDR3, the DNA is TGTGCCAGCAGTTTTGAGGGCAGGGGCTACTATGGCTACACCTTC.

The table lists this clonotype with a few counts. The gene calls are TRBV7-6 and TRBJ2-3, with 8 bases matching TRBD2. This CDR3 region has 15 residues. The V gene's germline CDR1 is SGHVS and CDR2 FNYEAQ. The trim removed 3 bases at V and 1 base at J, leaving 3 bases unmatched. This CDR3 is CASSLTSAGTDTQYF. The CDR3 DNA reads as TGTGCCAGCAGCTTGACTAGCGCGGGCACAGATACGCAGTATTTT.

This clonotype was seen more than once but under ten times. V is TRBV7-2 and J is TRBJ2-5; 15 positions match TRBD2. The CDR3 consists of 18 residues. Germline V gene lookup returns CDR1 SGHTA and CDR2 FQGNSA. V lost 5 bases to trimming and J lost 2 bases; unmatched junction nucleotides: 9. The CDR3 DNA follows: TGTGCCAGCAGCACCCCCTGGGGGACTAGCGGGGGGCAAGAGACCCAGTACTTC. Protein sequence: CASSTPWGTSGGQETQYF.

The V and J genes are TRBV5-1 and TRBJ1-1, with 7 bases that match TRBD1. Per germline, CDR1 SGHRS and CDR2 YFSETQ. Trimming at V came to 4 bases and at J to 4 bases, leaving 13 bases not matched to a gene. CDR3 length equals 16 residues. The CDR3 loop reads CASSRPVGGAGTEAFF. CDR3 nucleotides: TGCGCCAGCAGCCGACCCGTAGGGGGCGCGGGCACTGAAGCTTTCTTT.

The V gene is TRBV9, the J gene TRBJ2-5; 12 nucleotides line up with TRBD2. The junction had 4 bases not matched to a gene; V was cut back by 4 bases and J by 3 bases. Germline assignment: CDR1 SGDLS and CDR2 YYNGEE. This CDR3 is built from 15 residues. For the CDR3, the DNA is TGTGCCAGCAGCTCTAGCGGGGGGGGAAAAGAGACCCAGTACTTC. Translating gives CASSSSGGGKETQYF.

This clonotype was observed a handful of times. CDR3 in amino acids: CASRPGTTGYYGYTF. CDR3 DNA: TGTGCCAGCAGGCCCGGGACGACAGGGTACTATGGCTACACCTTC. The chain couples TRBV28 to TRBJ1-2; 7 bases agree with TRBD1. Trimming took 6 bases from V and 3 from J; bases not matched to a gene: 10. The CDR3 consists of 15 residues. CDR1 is MDHEN, CDR2 SYDVKM, per germline.

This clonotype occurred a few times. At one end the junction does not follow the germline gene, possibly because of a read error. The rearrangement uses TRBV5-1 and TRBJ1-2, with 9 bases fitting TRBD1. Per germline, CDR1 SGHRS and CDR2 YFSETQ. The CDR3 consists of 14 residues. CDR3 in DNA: TGTGCCAGCAGTCTGGGACAGGGACGGTATGGCTACACCTTC. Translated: CASSLGQGRYGYTF.

The CDR3 DNA is TGCGCCAGCAGGGGGGGGCCGAATGAAAAACTGTTTTTT. Protein sequence: CASRGGPNEKLFF. This sequence joins TRBV5-1 and TRBJ1-4; D is possibly TRBD1 (6 bases). CDR1 is SGHRS and CDR2 is YFSETQ in the germline V gene. Between the trimmed V and J ends, which lost 5 bases and 5 bases, there was a span of 10 bases. The CDR3 consists of 13 residues.

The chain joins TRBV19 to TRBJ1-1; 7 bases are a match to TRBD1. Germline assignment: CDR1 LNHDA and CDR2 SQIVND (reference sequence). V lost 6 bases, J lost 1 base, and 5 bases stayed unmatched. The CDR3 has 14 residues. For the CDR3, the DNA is TGTGCCAGTAGCCTGACAGGGCCGAACACTGAAGCTTTCTTT. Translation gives CASSLTGPNTEAFF.

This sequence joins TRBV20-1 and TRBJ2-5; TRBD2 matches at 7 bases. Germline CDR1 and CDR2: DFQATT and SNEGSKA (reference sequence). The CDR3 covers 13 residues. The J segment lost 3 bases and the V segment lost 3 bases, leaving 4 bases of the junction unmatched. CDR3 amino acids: CSASGGGEETQYF. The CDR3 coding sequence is TGCAGTGCTAGTGGTGGGGGGGAAGAGACCCAGTACTTC.